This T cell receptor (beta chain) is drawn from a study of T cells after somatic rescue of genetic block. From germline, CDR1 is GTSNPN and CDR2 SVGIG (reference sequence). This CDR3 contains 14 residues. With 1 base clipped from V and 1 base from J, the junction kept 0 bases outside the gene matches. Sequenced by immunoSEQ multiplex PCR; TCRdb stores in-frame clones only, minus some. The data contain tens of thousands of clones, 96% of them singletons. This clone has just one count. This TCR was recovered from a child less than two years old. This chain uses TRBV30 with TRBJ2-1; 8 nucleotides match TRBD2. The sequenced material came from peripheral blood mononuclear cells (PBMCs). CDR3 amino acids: CAWSGLASYNEQFF. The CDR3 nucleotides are TGTGCCTGGAGTGGACTAGCGTCCTACAATGAGCAGTTCTTC.